This T cell receptor (beta chain) was sequenced in a study of blood T cell repertoires in COVID-19. The protocol was immunoSEQ multiplex PCR, while the TCRdb copy is restricted to in-frame clones and leaves out a portion. The table shows 150,000 to 200,000 clones, with less than 85% occurring only once. The sample consisted of peripheral blood. The sequence came from an older woman with COVID-19, enrolled during active disease.

CDR3 amino acids: CASSRQGFTDTQYF. The CDR3 nucleotides read TGTGCCAGCAGTCGACAGGGGTTCACAGATACGCAGTATTTT. The chain is built from TRBV28 and TRBJ2-3; the match to TRBD1 covers 8 bases. Unmatched junction bases numbered 3, after V lost 5 bases and J lost 2 bases. Germline V gene data show CDR1 as MDHEN and CDR2 as SYDVKM. The CDR3 runs 14 residues.